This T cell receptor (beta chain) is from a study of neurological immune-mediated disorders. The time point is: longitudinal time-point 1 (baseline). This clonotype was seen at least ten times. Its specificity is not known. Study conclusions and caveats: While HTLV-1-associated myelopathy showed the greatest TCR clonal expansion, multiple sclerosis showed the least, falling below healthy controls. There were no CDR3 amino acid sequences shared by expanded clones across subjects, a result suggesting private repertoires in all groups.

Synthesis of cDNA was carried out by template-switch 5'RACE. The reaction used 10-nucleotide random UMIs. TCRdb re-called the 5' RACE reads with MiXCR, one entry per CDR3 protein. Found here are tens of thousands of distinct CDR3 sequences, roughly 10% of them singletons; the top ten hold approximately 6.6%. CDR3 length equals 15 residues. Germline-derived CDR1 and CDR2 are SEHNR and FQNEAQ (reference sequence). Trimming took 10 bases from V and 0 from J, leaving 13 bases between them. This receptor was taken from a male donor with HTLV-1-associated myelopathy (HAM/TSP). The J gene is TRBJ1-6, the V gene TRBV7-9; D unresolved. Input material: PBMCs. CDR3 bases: TGTGCCACCCAGTTGTCGAGCTCCTATAATTCACCCCTCCACTTT. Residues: CATQLSSSYNSPLHF. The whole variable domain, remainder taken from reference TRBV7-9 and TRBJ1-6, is DTGVSQNPRHKITKRGQNVTFRCDPISEHNRLYWYRQTLGQGPEFLTYFQNEAQLEKSRLLSDRFSAERPKGSFSTLEIQRTEQGDSAMYLCATQLSSSYNSPLHFGNGTRLTVT.